This T cell receptor (beta chain) was recovered during a study of regulatory T cells in long-lasting Graves disease. Study context: Freshly diagnosed Graves' patients had used antithyroid drugs for under 3 months.

Findings and limits, study-wide: Since the sample size was small, accuracy may have been reduced. Those with persistent disease had in common more public clonotypes (2,741) than new patients (roughly 930).

This clonotype was detected many times. The antigen is unknown. The germline CDR1 and CDR2 sequences are LGHDT and YNNKEL (reference sequence). This CDR3 comprises 13 residues. V was shortened by 3 bases and J by 2 bases, with 8 bases between the two germline ends. Construction of the TCR beta libraries employed iRepertoire HTBI primers in conjunction with Arm-PCR of CDR3 regions. TCRdb re-called the multiplex PCR reads with MiXCR, one entry per CDR3 protein. The sample lists a few hundred thousand distinct CDR3 sequences; 14% to 15% were seen once. Time point given: newly diagnosed GD, antithyroid drugs for less than 3 months. The TCR library was made from RNA extracted from PBMCs. The same sample was also studied in work on T cells in Graves' hyperthyroidism and ophthalmopathy.

Here the sequenced sample was peripheral blood mononuclear cells (PBMCs), taken at new diagnosis, from a patient treated with antithyroid drugs. The rearrangement links TRBV3-1 to TRBJ2-7, with D hard to call. This TCR was recovered from a woman between 35 and 50 years old with Graves disease. The CDR3 here is CASSQRTPYEQYF. CDR3 sequence (DNA): TGTGCCAGCAGCCAGCGGACCCCCTACGAGCAGTACTTC.